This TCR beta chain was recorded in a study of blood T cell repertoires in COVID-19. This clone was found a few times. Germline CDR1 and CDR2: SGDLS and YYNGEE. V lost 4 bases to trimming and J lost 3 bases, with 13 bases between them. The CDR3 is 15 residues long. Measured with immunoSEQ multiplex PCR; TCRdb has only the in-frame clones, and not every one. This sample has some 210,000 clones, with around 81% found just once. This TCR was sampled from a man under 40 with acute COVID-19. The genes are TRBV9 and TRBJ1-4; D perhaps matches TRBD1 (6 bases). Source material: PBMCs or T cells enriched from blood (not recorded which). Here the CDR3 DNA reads TGTGCCAGCAGCCTCACAGGGCAAGCTAATGAAAAACTGTTTTTT. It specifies CASSLTGQANEKLFF.